These T cell receptor beta chains were read from a single sample in a study of blood T cell repertoires in COVID-19. The method was immunoSEQ multiplex PCR; TCRdb's version includes in-frame clones alone and lacks a portion of them. The sample holds approximately 100,000 clones, 80% to 95% seen once. The source material was peripheral blood. The source is a man aged 45-65 years with active COVID-19. The CDR3 runs from the conserved cysteine through the conserved F or W. Each record gives: J gene, V gene, D gene, clone size, CDR3 protein, CDR3 DNA. D genes are given only for firm matches. Expanded clones get a size class; other rows say once, few or many, or leave the size out.

TRBJ2-5 | TRBV4-1 | . | . | CASSQALGTYGETQYF | TGCGCCAGCAGCCAAGCCCTGGGGACATATGGAGAGACCCAGTACTTC
TRBJ2-3 | TRBV4-1 | TRBD2 | once | CASSQTSGNPDTQYF | TGCGCCAGCAGCCAGACTAGCGGGAACCCAGATACGCAGTATTTT
TRBJ2-1 | TRBV28 | TRBD1 | . | CASSSTGQVNEQFF | TGTGCCAGCAGCTCCACGGGACAGGTCAATGAGCAGTTCTTC
TRBJ2-7 | TRBV2 | TRBD2 | . | CASRTSGGGREQYF | TGTGCCAGCAGGACTAGCGGGGGAGGGCGCGAGCAGTACTTC
TRBJ1-2 | TRBV9 | . | few | CASSVGALPGDYGYTF | TGTGCCAGCAGCGTAGGAGCCCTACCGGGGGACTATGGCTACACCTTC
TRBJ1-4 | TRBV6-5 | . | . | CASSTGTRTEKLFF | TGTGCCAGCAGTACCGGGACAAGGACTGAAAAACTGTTTTTT
TRBJ2-1 | TRBV14 | . | . | CASSRERNGEQFF | TGTGCCAGCAGCCGGGAGCGGAACGGTGAGCAGTTCTTC
TRBJ2-1 | TRBV27 | . | . | CASSSPVPSGEQFF | TGTGCCAGCAGTTCCCCCGTTCCGTCAGGTGAGCAGTTCTTC
TRBJ2-5 | TRBV9 | TRBD2 | . | CASSGTREETQYF | TGTGCCAGCAGCGGGACTAGGGAAGAGACCCAGTACTTC
TRBJ1-1 | TRBV4-1 | TRBD1 | . | CASSSRDSEAFF | TGCGCCAGCAGCTCCCGGGACAGTGAAGCTTTCTTT
TRBJ1-1 | TRBV6-2/TRBV6-3 | TRBD1 | . | CASSYLLYRGETEAFF | TGTGCCAGCAGTTACTTACTGTACAGGGGGGAAACTGAAGCTTTCTTT
TRBJ1-1 | TRBV28 | TRBD1 | . | CASRQTTGDPSRARAFF | TGTGCCAGCAGACAAACAACAGGGGACCCCAGCAGGGCAAGAGCTTTCTTT
TRBJ2-7 | TRBV25-1 | . | . | CASSATGLASYEQYF | TGTGCCAGCAGTGCCACTGGGCTAGCGAGCTACGAGCAGTACTTC
TRBJ1-6 | TRBV6-5 | . | . | CASSRQRDNSPLHF | TGTGCCAGCAGTAGACAGAGAGATAATTCACCCCTCCACTTT
TRBJ1-2 | TRBV3-1/TRBV3-2 | . | . | CASSQIWGQGDGYTF | TGTGCCAGCAGCCAGATATGGGGGCAGGGCGATGGCTACACCTTC
TRBJ2-7 | TRBV3-1/TRBV3-2 | . | . | CASSPGLLPGWEYF | TGTGCCAGCAGCCCCGGGCTTCTACCGGGGTGGGAGTACTTC
TRBJ2-7 | TRBV7-9 | TRBD1 | once | CASSFSGQGNEQYF | TGTGCCAGCAGCTTTTCGGGACAGGGTAACGAGCAGTACTTC
TRBJ1-5 | TRBV28 | TRBD1 | . | CASSVSGTGIIGISNQPQHF | TGTGCCAGCAGTGTTTCGGGGACAGGGATAATCGGGATTAGCAATCAGCCCCAGCATTTT
TRBJ1-3 | TRBV5-5 | . | . | CASSLQGTLNTIYF | TGTGCCAGCAGCCTACAGGGAACTTTGAACACCATATATTTT
TRBJ2-5 | TRBV7-3 | TRBD2 | . | CASSLTSGRQETQYF | TGTGCCAGCAGCTTAACTAGCGGGAGGCAAGAGACCCAGTACTTC
TRBJ2-5 | TRBV5-1 | . | once | CASSFQGHQETQYF | TGCGCCAGCAGCTTCCAGGGCCACCAAGAGACCCAGTACTTC
TRBJ2-7 | TRBV21-1 | . | few | CASSIYRRGEGLHEQYF | TGTGCCAGCAGCATCTACAGGCGCGGGGAGGGCCTCCACGAGCAGTACTTC
TRBJ2-2 | TRBV28 | . | once | CASSLGLELFF | TGTGCCAGCAGCTTGGGCTTGGAGCTGTTTTTT
TRBJ2-5 | TRBV7-9 | TRBD2 | . | CASSFTAGGGTQYF | TGTGCCAGCAGCTTTACAGCGGGAGGAGGAACCCAGTACTTC
TRBJ1-4 | TRBV5-6 | TRBD1 | once | CASSLAGTGGMGEKLFF | TGTGCCAGCAGCTTGGCCGGGACAGGGGGCATGGGTGAAAAACTGTTTTTT
TRBJ1-5 | TRBV19 | TRBD1 | . | CASSSPRTGDQPQHF | TGTGCCAGTAGTAGCCCCCGGACAGGGGATCAGCCCCAGCATTTT
TRBJ2-1 | TRBV7-2 | TRBD2 | . | CASSLFGLAHNEQFF | TGTGCCAGCAGCTTATTCGGACTAGCCCACAATGAGCAGTTCTTC
TRBJ1-2 | TRBV18 | . | . | CASSPMEATGNKGYGYTF | TGTGCCAGCTCACCAATGGAGGCCACAGGGAATAAGGGCTATGGCTACACCTTC
TRBJ1-2 | TRBV5-4 | . | . | CASSARVSGYTF | TGTGCCAGCAGCGCCAGGGTATCTGGCTACACCTTC
TRBJ1-1 | TRBV11-2 | TRBD1 | . | CASSQDRSDTEAFF | TGTGCCAGCAGTCAGGACAGGTCGGACACTGAAGCTTTCTTT
TRBJ1-1 | TRBV5-1 | TRBD1 | . | CASSYNPGQGPRGNTEAFF | TGCGCCAGCAGTTACAACCCGGGACAGGGGCCGCGGGGGAACACTGAAGCTTTCTTT
TRBJ2-3 | TRBV28 | . | once | CASTSWGRLHTDTQYF | TGTGCCAGCACTTCCTGGGGGCGGCTCCACACAGATACGCAGTATTTT
TRBJ2-5 | TRBV6-5 | . | . | CASSYVGGETQYF | TGTGCCAGCAGTTATGTGGGGGGAGAGACCCAGTACTTC
TRBJ1-5 | TRBV28 | . | . | CASIMGANQPQHF | TGTGCCAGCATTATGGGGGCGAATCAGCCCCAGCATTTT
TRBJ1-1 | TRBV7-9 | TRBD1 | . | CASSLESLSGGIENTEAFF | TGTGCCAGCAGCTTAGAATCGCTTTCAGGGGGCATCGAGAACACTGAAGCTTTCTTT
TRBJ2-5 | TRBV30 | . | . | CAWKGESETQYF | TGTGCCTGGAAGGGGGAATCGGAGACCCAGTACTTC
TRBJ1-4 | TRBV18 | . | once | CASSPGTPETNEKLFF | TGTGCCAGCTCGCCGGGGACACCTGAAACCAATGAAAAACTGTTTTTT
TRBJ1-5 | TRBV2 | . | . | CASSDLGGGGQPQHF | TGTGCCAGCAGTGATCTAGGCGGGGGCGGTCAGCCCCAGCATTTT
TRBJ1-1 | TRBV5-6 | TRBD1 | . | CASSTLRRDSPGTEAFF | TGTGCCAGCAGCACTCTCCGGAGGGACAGCCCGGGCACTGAAGCTTTCTTT
TRBJ2-1 | TRBV28 | TRBD2 | . | CASSQSGTRGNEQFF | TGTGCCAGCAGCCAATCCGGGACTAGAGGCAATGAGCAGTTCTTC
TRBJ1-1 | TRBV11-2 | . | . | CASSPRPQGGVNTEAFF | TGTGCCAGCAGCCCGCGTCCCCAGGGCGGGGTGAACACTGAAGCTTTCTTT
TRBJ1-2 | TRBV28 | TRBD1 | once | CASSLEGARGYTF | TGTGCCAGCAGTTTAGAGGGGGCGCGGGGCTACACCTTC
TRBJ2-1 | TRBV6-5 | . | once | CASSYGSSYNEQFF | TGTGCCAGCAGTTATGGGAGCTCCTACAATGAGCAGTTCTTC
TRBJ2-2 | TRBV2 | . | . | CASSEAGEGGPRLFF | TGTGCCAGCAGTGAAGCTGGGGAGGGGGGGCCCCGGCTGTTTTTT
TRBJ2-2 | TRBV5-1 | TRBD2 | . | CASSPPTSDAGELFF | TGCGCCAGCAGCCCCCCAACTAGCGATGCCGGGGAGCTGTTTTTT
TRBJ1-1 | TRBV4-1 | TRBD1 | . | CASSQRTGYDTEAFF | TGCGCCAGCAGCCAACGGACAGGGTATGACACTGAAGCTTTCTTT
TRBJ1-2 | TRBV5-5 | . | . | CASSLEGGHGYGYTF | TGTGCCAGCAGCTTGGAGGGGGGGCATGGCTATGGCTACACCTTC
TRBJ2-7 | TRBV19 | TRBD1 | . | CASSPDGQGGSHEQYF | TGTGCCAGTAGTCCCGATGGACAGGGGGGATCCCACGAGCAGTACTTC